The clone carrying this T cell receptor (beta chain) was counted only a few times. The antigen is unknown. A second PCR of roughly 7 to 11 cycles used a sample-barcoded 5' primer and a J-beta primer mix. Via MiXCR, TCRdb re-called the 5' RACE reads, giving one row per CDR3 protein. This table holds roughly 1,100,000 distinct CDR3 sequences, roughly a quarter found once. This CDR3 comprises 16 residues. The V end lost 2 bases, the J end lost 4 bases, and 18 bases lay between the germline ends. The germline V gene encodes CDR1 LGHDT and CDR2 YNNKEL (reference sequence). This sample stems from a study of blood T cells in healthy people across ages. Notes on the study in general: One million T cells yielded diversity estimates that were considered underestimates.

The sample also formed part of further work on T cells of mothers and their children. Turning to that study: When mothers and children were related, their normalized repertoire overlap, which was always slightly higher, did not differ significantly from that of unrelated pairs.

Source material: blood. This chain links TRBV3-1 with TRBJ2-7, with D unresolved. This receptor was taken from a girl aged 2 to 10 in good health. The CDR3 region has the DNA TGTGCCAGCAGCCAACAAACGGACCCTCGAATATACGAGCAGTACTTC. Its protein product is CASSQQTDPRIYEQYF.